The 25 T cell receptor beta chains below all came from one sample that was sequenced in a study of CD8+ T cells in alopecia areata. The treatment was: oral pan-JAK inhibitor, 5-10 mg twice daily. Reverse transcription of extracted RNA yielded cDNA, which provided the sequencing template. TCRdb's table, derived via immunoSEQ multiplex PCR, lists solely in-frame clones and lacks some. The sample lists 80,000 or so clones, around 60% occurring once. Here the sequenced sample was CD8+ T cells sorted from blood, taken at week 24, from a patient treated with tofacitinib. The source of these receptors is a human donor with alopecia areata.

The chain employs TRBV5-1 and TRBJ2-1; 7 bases are shared with TRBD2. The CDR3 has 16 residues. Germline V gene data show CDR1 as SGHRS and CDR2 as YFSETQ. J lost 5 bases, V lost 0 bases, and 8 bases had no gene match. CDR3 region: CASSLAGLAEHNEQFF. The CDR3 DNA sequence: TGCGCCAGCAGCTTGGCTGGGCTAGCGGAGCACAATGAGCAGTTCTTC.

The chain combines TRBV9 with TRBJ2-2, with a weak D call TRBD1 (6 bases). The CDR3 consists of 16 residues. Between the trimmed V and J ends, which lost 6 bases and 0 bases, there was a span of 15 bases. Germline CDR1 SGDLS, CDR2 YYNGEE. The CDR3 DNA sequence: TGTGCCAGCACCCCATGGGACACCGCGAACACCGGGGAGCTGTTTTTT. Encoded protein: CASTPWDTANTGELFF.

V usage is TRBV2 and J usage is TRBJ2-1, with 12 bases lining up with TRBD1. Germline-derived CDR1 and CDR2 are SNHLY and FYNNEI. The V gene end was trimmed by 6 bases and the J gene end by 5 bases; junction bases not matched to a gene: 5. The CDR3 length is 15 residues. The CDR3 DNA reads TGTGCCAGCAGACACCGGGACAGGGGGCACAATGAGCAGTTCTTC. Its protein product is CASRHRDRGHNEQFF.

The chain has TRBV29-1 and TRBJ1-2; 7 bases are a match to TRBD1. Per germline, CDR1 SQVTM and CDR2 ANQGSEA. The V and J ends lost 5 bases and 7 bases, in that order; junction bases with no gene match: 7. CDR3 length equals 12 residues. For the CDR3, the DNA is TGCAGCGTTACGCTTCCAGGGGGTGGCTACACCTTC. Its translation is CSVTLPGGGYTF.

The chain couples TRBV6-5 to TRBJ2-3; D ambiguous. The CDR3 length is 13 residues. The V gene's germline CDR1 is MNHEY and CDR2 SVGAGI. Trimming removed 0 bases at V and 7 bases at J, with 8 bases between. The CDR3 region is CASSYSVTHTQYF. CDR3 nucleotides: TGTGCCAGCAGTTACTCGGTGACTCATACGCAGTATTTT.

This clone was recorded a few times. The V and J genes are TRBV7-3 and TRBJ2-3; D gene uncertain. CDR1 and CDR2 (germline): SGHTA, FQGTGA. This CDR3 has 12 residues. V gave up 5 bases and J gave up 11 bases, with 14 bases separating them. The CDR3: CASSHDPRWQYF. CDR3 in DNA: TGTGCCAGCAGCCACGACCCGCGCTGGCAGTATTTT.

CDR3 sequence (DNA): TGTGCCAGCTCACCAGGGACAGGAATCAGCTCCTACAATGAGCAGTTCTTC. This gives the protein CASSPGTGISSYNEQFF. The genes are TRBV18 and TRBJ2-1; 8 nucleotides align to TRBD1. This CDR3 contains 17 residues. Germline V gene sequence: CDR1 KGHSH, CDR2 LQKENI. V lost 2 bases and J lost 0; bases outside the gene matches: 6.

The rearrangement joins TRBV5-1 to TRBJ2-1; D gene uncertain. There are 14 residues in the CDR3. Trimming removed 0 bases from V and 5 bases from J, with 9 bases in between. Germline values: CDR1 SGHRS, CDR2 YFSETQ. This chain's CDR3 is CASSLAPRDNEQFF. For the CDR3, the DNA is TGCGCCAGCAGCTTGGCCCCAAGAGACAATGAGCAGTTCTTC.

This clone was detected a few times. The chain links TRBV6-4 to TRBJ1-1; possible D gene TRBD1, 6 bases. Germline loops: CDR1 MRHNA, CDR2 SNTAGT. The V end lost 3 bases, the J end lost 6 bases, and 14 bases lay between the germline ends. This CDR3 has 14 residues. CDR3 bases: TGTGCCAGCAGTGAATCAACAGGGAGCCCTGAAGCTTTCTTT. This sequence encodes CASSESTGSPEAFF.

The chain recombines TRBV4-1 with TRBJ1-4; 9 nucleotides line up with TRBD1. Germline CDR1 reads MGHRA; CDR2 reads YSYEKL. Unmatched junction bases numbered 7, after V lost 0 bases and J lost 2 bases. The CDR3 is 18 amino acids. The chain's CDR3 is CASSQDPQGAATNEKLFF. The CDR3, as DNA: TGCGCCAGCAGCCAAGATCCACAGGGGGCTGCGACTAATGAAAAACTGTTTTTT.

This sequence joins TRBV27 and TRBJ2-7; 9 positions match TRBD1. Germline-derived CDR1 and CDR2 are MNHEY and SMNVEV (reference sequence). Trimming removed 6 bases from V and 5 bases from J; junction bases left unmatched: 11. CDR3 size: 15 residues. The CDR3 DNA reads TGTGCCAGCAGACAACTTCGGGACAGGGTCCACGAGCAGTACTTC. Translated: CASRQLRDRVHEQYF.

The chain combines TRBV9 with TRBJ1-5, with TRBD1 as a possible D gene (6 bases). This CDR3 comprises 14 residues. V dropped 3 bases and J dropped 3 bases, with 10 bases sitting between them. Germline values: CDR1 SGDLS, CDR2 YYNGEE. The CDR3 DNA sequence: TGTGCCAGCAGCGCAGGGGCGACCAATCAGCCCCAGCATTTT. Amino acid sequence: CASSAGATNQPQHF.

A word on this clone: The identical CDR3 is also encoded by other nucleotide sequences in the sample. The chain recombines TRBV4-2 with TRBJ1-1, with D possibly TRBD1 on 6 matching bases. V lost 4 bases, J lost 0 bases, and 6 bases lay in between. This CDR3 is 13 amino acids long. Germline loops: CDR1 LGHNA, CDR2 YNFKEQ. CDR3 loop: CASSPGVNTEAFF. CDR3 nucleotides: TGTGCCAGCAGCCCAGGGGTGAACACTGAAGCTTTCTTT.

The rearrangement links TRBV27 to TRBJ2-7; 14 positions agree with TRBD2. The CDR3 spans 17 residues. CDR1 MNHEY and CDR2 SMNVEV come from the germline V gene (reference sequence). J gave up 6 bases and V 5 bases, and 12 bases lay outside the gene matches. This CDR3 reads CASSVLEGLAGESEQYF. The DNA of the CDR3 is TGTGCCAGCAGTGTACTTGAGGGACTAGCGGGAGAGAGCGAGCAGTACTTC.

This clone appeared once. This chain uses TRBV27 with TRBJ2-2; D call uncertain. The V gene lost 6 bases and the J gene lost 6 bases, with 8 bases spanning the gap. In germline, CDR1 is MNHEY, CDR2 SMNVEV (reference sequence). The CDR3 spans 12 residues. The CDR3 bases are TGTGCCAGCAGCCTGGTGGCCGGGGAGCTGTTTTTT. The encoded protein is CASSLVAGELFF.

The rearrangement joins TRBV27 to TRBJ2-7; 11 bases align to TRBD1. Germline V gene data show CDR1 as MNHEY and CDR2 as SMNVEV (reference sequence). V gave up 5 bases and J gave up 3 bases; unmatched junction bases: 6. The CDR3 covers 15 residues. CDR3 sequence reads: CASSPLGQGGYEQYF. CDR3 DNA: TGTGCCAGCAGTCCCCTGGGACAGGGGGGCTACGAGCAGTACTTC.

Notes on this clone: A read error may be the cause here, since a much bigger clone is one base away. The gene calls are TRBV7-9 and TRBJ2-7, with 9 bases lining up with TRBD2. The CDR3 has 14 amino acids. V shed 3 bases, J shed 0 bases, and the junction held 0 bases outside the gene matches. The germline V gene has CDR1 SEHNR and CDR2 FQNEAQ (reference sequence). The CDR3 region is CASSFSGGSYEQYF. The CDR3 DNA reads as TGTGCCAGCAGCTTTAGCGGGGGCTCCTACGAGCAGTACTTC.

The chain employs TRBV30 and TRBJ1-2, with D possibly matching TRBD1 (5 bases). The CDR3 is made up of 16 amino acids. CDR1 is GTSNPN and CDR2 is SVGIG in the germline V gene (reference sequence). V was shortened by 0 bases and J by 3 bases, with 17 bases between the two germline ends. The CDR3 bases are TGTGCCTGGAGTGTATACGATCCGGGGACGCACTATGGCTACACCTTC. This sequence encodes CAWSVYDPGTHYGYTF.

The V call is TRBV7-9, the J call TRBJ1-5, with no clear D. The germline V gene encodes CDR1 SEHNR and CDR2 FQNEAQ (reference sequence). Trimming removed 4 bases at V and 7 bases at J, with 11 bases between. The CDR3 runs to 13 residues. CDR3: CASSSLIGQPQHF. The CDR3 nucleotides are TGTGCCAGCAGCTCGTTAATTGGCCAGCCCCAGCATTTT.

The rearrangement uses TRBV29-1 and TRBJ1-2, with 7 bases aligning to TRBD1. The CDR3 covers 14 residues. The V gene's germline CDR1 is SQVTM and CDR2 ANQGSEA. Germline trimming cut 1 base from V and 0 bases from J; bases unmatched to any gene: 2. CDR3 sequence (DNA): TGCAGCGTTGAAGGCACAGGGGCTAACTATGGCTACACCTTC. Translating gives CSVEGTGANYGYTF.

V gene TRBV7-2 combines with J gene TRBJ2-3; maybe TRBD2 (5 bases). The CDR3 runs 13 residues. Per germline, CDR1 SGHTA and CDR2 FQGNSA. The ends were cut back, 1 base at V and 4 bases at J, with 6 bases in the middle. The chain's CDR3 is CASSLGGPDTQYF. CDR3 in DNA: TGTGCCAGCAGCTTAGGAGGGCCAGATACGCAGTATTTT. Combining the CDR3 with reference TRBV7-2 and TRBJ2-3 gives the whole variable domain GAGVSQSPSNKVTEKGKDVELRCDPISGHTALYWYRQSLGQGLEFLIYFQGNSAPDKSGLPSDRFSAERTGGSVSTLTIQRTQQEDSAVYLCASSLGGPDTQYFGPGTRLTVL.

J is TRBJ2-6 and V is TRBV7-3, with TRBD1 as a possible D gene (5 bases). V was trimmed by 1 base and J by 4 bases, leaving 11 bases between them. This CDR3 comprises 16 residues. Germline loops: CDR1 SGHTA, CDR2 FQGTGA. CDR3 in DNA: TGTGCCAGCAGCTTAAAGGGGATGGACGGGGCCAACGTCCTGACTTTC. Translating gives CASSLKGMDGANVLTF. The full variable domain, with the rest looked up from reference TRBV7-3 and TRBJ2-6, is GAGVSQTPSNKVTEKGKYVELRCDPISGHTALYWYRQSLGQGPEFLIYFQGTGAADDSGLPNDRFFAVRPEGSVSTLKIQRTERGDSAVYLCASSLKGMDGANVLTFGAGSRLTVL.

This chain links TRBV9 with TRBJ1-2, with no clear D. V was clipped by 0 bases and J by 6 bases, with 9 bases between them. The CDR3 sequence is 13 residues long. In germline, CDR1 is SGDLS, CDR2 YYNGEE. The CDR3 DNA follows: TGTGCCAGCAGCGTAGGCAGGCTGGATGGCTACACCTTC. Translation: CASSVGRLDGYTF.

The J gene is TRBJ2-3, the V gene TRBV9; 9 positions match TRBD2. Germline CDR1 is SGDLS and CDR2 is YYNGEE. The CDR3 consists of 17 residues. Trimming took 0 bases from V and 6 from J; bases not matched to a gene: 11. The CDR3 DNA sequence: TGTGCCAGCAGCGTAGGGGGGACTAGCACTAGAGGCGATACGCAGTATTTT. Its translation: CASSVGGTSTRGDTQYF.

The chain carries TRBV4-3 and TRBJ1-2; 8 bases are shared with TRBD1. The CDR3 contains 17 residues. The V gene end was trimmed by 0 bases and the J gene end by 5 bases; junction bases not matched to a gene: 11. Germline V gene sequence: CDR1 LGHNA, CDR2 YSLEER. The CDR3 DNA reads TGCGCCAGCAGCCAAGATACTCAGGGGGCCTTGTCGTATGGCTACACCTTC. Its translation: CASSQDTQGALSYGYTF.